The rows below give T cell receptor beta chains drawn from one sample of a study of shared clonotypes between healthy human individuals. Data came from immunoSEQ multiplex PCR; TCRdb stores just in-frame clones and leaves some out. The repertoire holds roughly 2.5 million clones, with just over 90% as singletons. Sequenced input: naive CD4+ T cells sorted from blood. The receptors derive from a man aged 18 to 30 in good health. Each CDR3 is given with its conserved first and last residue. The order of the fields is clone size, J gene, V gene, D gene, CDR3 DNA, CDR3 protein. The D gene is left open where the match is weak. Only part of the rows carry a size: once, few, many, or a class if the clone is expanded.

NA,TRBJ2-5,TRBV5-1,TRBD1,TGCGCCAGCAGCATCCCTCAGGGGGTCGGAGAGACCCAGTACTTC,CASSIPQGVGETQYF
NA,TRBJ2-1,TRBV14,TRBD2,TGTGCCAGCAGCCAAGATCCAGCGGGGGCCTCCAATGAGCAGTTCTTC,CASSQDPAGASNEQFF
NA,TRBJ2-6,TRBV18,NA,TGTGCCAGCTCACCACTGGATGGATCTGGGGCCAACGTCCTGACTTTC,CASSPLDGSGANVLTF
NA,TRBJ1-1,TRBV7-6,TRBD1,TGTGCCAGCACCGAATGGGAAGACAGGGTGGGCACTGAAGCTTTCTTT,CASTEWEDRVGTEAFF
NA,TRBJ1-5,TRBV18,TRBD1,TGTGCCAGCTCAGCGACAGGGGGCGAATGGCAGCCCCAGCATTTT,CASSATGGEWQPQHF
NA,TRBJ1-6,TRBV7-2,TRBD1,TGTGCCAGCAGCGGGAGAGGGGGCGGTAATTCACCCCTCCACTTT,CASSGRGGGNSPLHF
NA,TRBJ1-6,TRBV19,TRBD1,TGTGCCAGTAGTATAGGACAGGGGGGTCTTTTCAATTCACCCCTCCACTTT,CASSIGQGGLFNSPLHF
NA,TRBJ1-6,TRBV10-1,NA,TGCGCCAGCATTCCCCGGACGGTTATAAATTCACCCCTCCACTTT,CASIPRTVINSPLHF
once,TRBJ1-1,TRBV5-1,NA,TGCGCCAGCAGCCTGCCAGGGGCGAACACTGAAGCTTTCTTT,CASSLPGANTEAFF
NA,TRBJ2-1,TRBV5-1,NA,TGCGCCAGCAGCTTGGGGCGGCAGGCTAGCTCCTACAATGAGCAGTTCTTC,CASSLGRQASSYNEQFF
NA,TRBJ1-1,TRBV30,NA,TGTGCCTGGAGTAGGAAGGGAAGTGAAGCTTTCTTT,CAWSRKGSEAFF
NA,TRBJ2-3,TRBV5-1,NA,TGCGCCAGCAGCATAGGACAGAGCACAGATACGCAGTATTTT,CASSIGQSTDTQYF
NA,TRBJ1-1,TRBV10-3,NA,TGTGCCATCAGTAGTACTGGGGGGAACACTGAAGCTTTCTTT,CAISSTGGNTEAFF
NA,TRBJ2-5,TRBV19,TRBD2,TGTGCCAGTACTCGGAAACTAGCGGCTCAAGAGACCCAGTACTTC,CASTRKLAAQETQYF
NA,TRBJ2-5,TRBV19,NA,TGTGCCAGTAGTATATCAGGGTCGGCAGAGACCCAGTACTTC,CASSISGSAETQYF
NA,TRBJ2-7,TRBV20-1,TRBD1,TGCAGGACAGGGGTTTCCTACGAGCAGTACTTC,CRTGVSYEQYF
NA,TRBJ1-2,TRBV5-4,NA,TGTGCCAGCAGCCGCAGGACCGGGGGCGCGCCGGTCGGCTACACCTTC,CASSRRTGGAPVGYTF
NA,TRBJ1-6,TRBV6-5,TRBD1,TGTGCCACCAAGACGGGACAGGGGGGGTCACCCCTCCACTTT,CATKTGQGGSPLHF
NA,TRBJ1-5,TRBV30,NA,TGTGCCTGGAGTGTGGGGGGAGGCCAGCCCCAGCATTTT,CAWSVGGGQPQHF
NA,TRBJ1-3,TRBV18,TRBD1,TGTGCCAGCTCAGGGGACAGGAGCCTCTCTGGAAACACCATATATTTT,CASSGDRSLSGNTIYF
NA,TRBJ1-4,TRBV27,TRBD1,TGTGCCAGCAGCCGGACAGGTCCTAATGAAAAACTGTTTTTT,CASSRTGPNEKLFF
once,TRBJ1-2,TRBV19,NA,TGTGCCAGTAGTATAGCAGGGGAAAGCTATGGCTACACCTTC,CASSIAGESYGYTF
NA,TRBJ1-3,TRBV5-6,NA,TGTGCCAGCAGCTCGGGGCGAGGGGCGGGAGGAAACACCATATATTTT,CASSSGRGAGGNTIYF
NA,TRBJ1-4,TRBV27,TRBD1,TGTGCCAGCAGTTTCCTACAGGGGTTGGGCGAAAAACTGTTTTTT,CASSFLQGLGEKLFF
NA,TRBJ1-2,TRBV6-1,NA,TGTGCCAGCAGCGAGTGGGGGTGGAGTGGCTACACCTTC,CASSEWGWSGYTF
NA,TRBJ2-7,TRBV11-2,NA,TGTGCCAGCAGCGCTGGGACCTACTACGAGCAGTACTTC,CASSAGTYYEQYF
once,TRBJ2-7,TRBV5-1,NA,TGCGCCAGCAGCACTGATAGAGATTACGAGCAGTACTTC,CASSTDRDYEQYF
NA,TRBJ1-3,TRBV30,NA,TGTGCCTGGAGTGTAACCGCAGGCTCTGGAAACACCATATATTTT,CAWSVTAGSGNTIYF
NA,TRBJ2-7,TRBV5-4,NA,TGTGCCAGCAGCTTGGACCCACGAGGATTGGACGAGCAGTACTTC,CASSLDPRGLDEQYF
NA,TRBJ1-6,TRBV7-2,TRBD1,TGTGCCAGCAGCTTGGCAGGGGGCGGATCACCCCTCCACTTT,CASSLAGGGSPLHF
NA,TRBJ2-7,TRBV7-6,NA,TGTGCCAGCAGCCCAATCAAGGCCTACGAGCAGTACTTC,CASSPIKAYEQYF
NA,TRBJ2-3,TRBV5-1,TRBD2,TGCGCCAGCAGCTTGGCCCGGGGGGGCACAGATACGCAGTATTTT,CASSLARGGTDTQYF
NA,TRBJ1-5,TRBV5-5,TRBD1,TGTGCCAGCAGCCCCGGGACAGGGCGTCAGCCCCAGCATTTT,CASSPGTGRQPQHF
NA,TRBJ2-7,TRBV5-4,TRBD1,TGTGCCAGCAGCGAGGACAGGTATTCCTACGAGCAGTACTTC,CASSEDRYSYEQYF
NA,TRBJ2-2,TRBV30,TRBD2,TGTGCCTGGAGTGTACTAGCGGTAGACGGGGAGCTGTTTTTT,CAWSVLAVDGELFF
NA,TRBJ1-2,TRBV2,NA,TGTGCCAGCAGTGAAGCGCTTTTTACCGGGAGCTATGGCTACACCTTC,CASSEALFTGSYGYTF
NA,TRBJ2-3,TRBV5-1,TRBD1,TGCGCCAGCAGCTCATCCCTGAGGGGGCCCACAGATACGCAGTATTTT,CASSSSLRGPTDTQYF